Listed here are 18 T cell receptor beta chains from one sample, sequenced in a study of Ad26.COV2.S vaccination and SARS-CoV-2 variants. Clones were read by immunoSEQ multiplex PCR, and TCRdb kept only the in-frame ones, dropping some. This repertoire shows 500,000 or so clones, 87% found once; its top ten account for around 13%. Treatment defined: some 19 received Ad26.COV2.S at low or high dose, single or two shots; about 5 received placebo; per-sample allocation not given. After the first vaccine or placebo injection, samples were drawn on day 63. The specimen was peripheral blood, collected in a trial of Ad26.COV2.S vaccine versus placebo. These receptors originate from a person aged 18-65 years who received the Ad26.COV2.S COVID-19 vaccine or a placebo.

The chain employs TRBV15 and TRBJ2-3, with TRBD2 as a possible D gene (6 bases). Per the germline V gene, CDR1 is LNHNV and CDR2 is YYDKDF (reference sequence). V was clipped by 5 bases and J by 4 bases, with 10 bases between them. This CDR3 is 13 amino acids long. The CDR3 reads CATSDGSADTQYF. In DNA, the CDR3 is TGTGCCACCAGCGACGGGAGCGCAGATACGCAGTATTTT. Complete variable domain (other parts from reference TRBV15 and TRBJ2-3): DAMVIQNPRYQVTQFGKPVTLSCSQTLNHNVMYWYQQKSSQAPKLLFHYYDKDFNNEADTPDNFQSRRPNTSFCFLDIRSPGLGDTAMYLCATSDGSADTQYFGPGTRLTVL.

This clone came up once. For the CDR3, the DNA is TGTGCCAGCAGTCAGACTGGGATGAATTCACCCCTCCACTTT. It yields the protein CASSQTGMNSPLHF. The V gene is TRBV28, the J gene TRBJ1-6; D is undetermined. Trimming took 5 bases from V and 7 from J, leaving 12 bases between them. Germline V gene lookup returns CDR1 MDHEN and CDR2 SYDVKM. The CDR3 consists of 14 residues.

The rearrangement uses TRBV4-2 and TRBJ1-2, with D unclear. This CDR3 spans 20 amino acids. The V gene's germline CDR1 is LGHNA and CDR2 YNFKEQ. V shed 0 bases and J shed 1 base, with 24 bases lying between them. This CDR3 is CASSQEDLTSSAGGNYGYTF. CDR3 nucleotide sequence: TGTGCCAGCAGCCAAGAAGATCTCACATCGAGCGCCGGTGGTAACTATGGCTACACCTTC.

The rearrangement joins TRBV4-3 to TRBJ1-4; no firm D call. CDR3 length equals 15 residues. V was pared by 4 bases and J by 2 bases, with 11 bases between. Germline V CDR1 and CDR2: LGHNA, YSLEER. The CDR3 is CASSPQTTTNEKLFF. In DNA form, the CDR3 reads TGCGCCAGCAGCCCCCAGACGACGACTAATGAAAAACTGTTTTTT.

CDR3 residues: CASSSGLGQGRIAVEQYF. CDR3 in DNA: TGCGCCAGCAGCTCCGGTCTGGGACAGGGGAGGATAGCGGTCGAGCAGTACTTC. The chain combines TRBV5-1 with TRBJ2-7; 10 positions match TRBD1. Losses at the gene ends were 3 bases for V and 6 bases for J; bases not matched to a gene: 18. CDR1 is SGHRS and CDR2 is YFSETQ in the germline V gene. The CDR3 is 18 residues long.

The V call is TRBV29-1, the J call TRBJ2-1; D is tentatively TRBD1 or TRBD2 (5 bases each). Trimming took 7 bases from V and 10 from J, leaving 20 bases between them. CDR1 and CDR2 from the germline V gene are SQVTM and ANQGSEA. The length of the CDR3 is 13 residues. CDR3 nucleotide sequence: TGCAGCGCTAAACGGGACGCTAACTCCGAGCAGTTCTTC. This translates into CSAKRDANSEQFF.

V is TRBV5-5 and J is TRBJ2-7; possibly TRBD1 for D (6 bases). This CDR3 has 13 residues. Germline lookup yields CDR1 SGHKS and CDR2 YYEKEE (reference sequence). The germline V and J ends were trimmed by 4 bases and 7 bases, with 15 bases remaining between them. CDR3 DNA: TGTGCCAGCAGCCCTCAGGGGCTGAGGGAGCAGTACTTC. Protein product: CASSPQGLREQYF.

This chain uses TRBV19 with TRBJ2-3, with D tentatively TRBD2 (6 bases). This CDR3 spans 15 amino acids. The V end lost 3 bases, the J end lost 0 bases, and 10 bases lay between the germline ends. The V gene's germline CDR1 is LNHDA and CDR2 SQIVND (reference sequence). In DNA, the CDR3 is TGTGCCAGTAGTATGGTCGGGACTAGCACAGATACGCAGTATTTT. Translating gives CASSMVGTSTDTQYF.

The gene calls are TRBV5-1 and TRBJ2-5, with TRBD2 matching 12 bases. This CDR3 has 16 amino acids. CDR1 SGHRS and CDR2 YFSETQ come from the germline V gene. The trim removed 0 bases at V and 5 bases at J, leaving 5 bases unmatched. The CDR3 DNA reads as TGCGCCAGCAGCTTGGAGACTAGCGGGAGTTGGGAGACCCAGTACTTC. Its translation: CASSLETSGSWETQYF.

The J gene is TRBJ2-7, the V gene TRBV19, with D uncertain. CDR3 length: 14 residues. V lost 3 bases and J lost 0, with 9 bases in between. Germline-derived CDR1 and CDR2 are LNHDA and SQIVND (reference sequence). The CDR3 bases are TGTGCCAGTAGTATGTGGCAGAGCTCCTACGAGCAGTACTTC. Protein product: CASSMWQSSYEQYF. The variable domain in full, completed from reference TRBV19 and TRBJ2-7, reads DGGITQSPKYLFRKEGQNVTLSCEQNLNHDAMYWYRQDPGQGLRLIYYSQIVNDFQKGDIAEGYSVSREKKESFPLTVTSAQKNPTAFYLCASSMWQSSYEQYFGPGTRLTVT.

The gene calls are TRBV6-8 and TRBJ2-5; no reliable D call. Germline CDR1 MNHGY, CDR2 SAAAGT. Trimming shortened V by 2 bases and J by 2 bases, and 12 bases separated the two germline ends. The CDR3 consists of 15 residues. CDR3 region: CASSYPDVSQETQYF. The DNA for the CDR3 is TGTGCCAGCAGTTACCCAGATGTATCGCAAGAGACCCAGTACTTC.

This chain uses TRBV5-4 with TRBJ2-7; 8 bases line up with TRBD1. The CDR3 covers 14 residues. The ends lost 6 bases at V and 1 base at J; junction bases unmatched: 6. CDR1 is SGHNT, CDR2 YYREEE, per germline (reference sequence). The CDR3 reads CASKERQGSYEQYF. The CDR3 DNA follows: TGTGCCAGCAAGGAGAGACAGGGGTCCTACGAGCAGTACTTC. Full variable domain (remainder filled in from reference TRBV5-4 and TRBJ2-7): ETGVTQSPTHLIKTRGQQVTLRCSSQSGHNTVSWYQQALGQGPQFIFQYYREEENGRGNFPPRFSGLQFPNYSSELNVNALELDDSALYLCASKERQGSYEQYFGPGTRLTVT.

V is TRBV24-1 and J is TRBJ1-1; tentative D call: TRBD1 (6 bases). There are 15 residues in the CDR3. Germline V gene data show CDR1 as KGHDR and CDR2 as SFDVKD. Trimming took 8 bases from V and 2 from J, leaving 17 bases between them. CDR3 residues: CATTTPQGSNTEAFF. As DNA, the CDR3 is TGTGCCACCACAACACCACAGGGATCCAACACTGAAGCTTTCTTT.

The chain employs TRBV18 and TRBJ2-7; TRBD2 aligns across 13 bases. J lost 7 bases, V lost 5 bases, and 8 bases had no gene match. The CDR3 has 15 amino acids. In germline, CDR1 is KGHSH, CDR2 LQKENI. In DNA, the CDR3 is TGTGCCAGCTCATCAGGACTAGCGGGAGTTGAGGAGCAGTACTTC. Translated, it gives CASSSGLAGVEEQYF.

The chain couples TRBV11-2 to TRBJ2-2, with TRBD2 matching 14 bases. V lost 1 base, J lost 6 bases, and 7 bases stayed unmatched. The germline V gene encodes CDR1 SGHAT and CDR2 FQNNGV. The CDR3 extends over 18 amino acids. This CDR3 is CASSLGGTSGRGSGELFF. For the CDR3, the DNA is TGTGCCAGCAGCTTAGGAGGGACTAGCGGGAGAGGGTCCGGGGAGCTGTTTTTT. The variable domain in full, with the rest retrieved from reference TRBV11-2 and TRBJ2-2, is EAGVAQSPRYKIIEKRQSVAFWCNPISGHATLYWYQQILGQGPKLLIQFQNNGVVDDSQLPKDRFSAERLKGVDSTLKIQPAKLEDSAVYLCASSLGGTSGRGSGELFFGEGSRLTVL.

This sequence joins TRBV5-5 and TRBJ1-1; 9 bases agree with TRBD1. Germline CDR1 reads SGHKS; CDR2 reads YYEKEE (reference sequence). The V segment lost 4 bases and the J segment 6 bases; nucleotides outside the gene matches: 7. The CDR3 totals 14 residues. The CDR3 loop reads CASSEGTGRAEAFF. CDR3 nucleotide sequence: TGTGCCAGCAGCGAAGGGACAGGGAGGGCTGAAGCTTTCTTT.

The rearrangement joins TRBV7-9 to TRBJ1-1, with D uncertain. Germline V gene lookup returns CDR1 SEHNR and CDR2 FQNEAQ (reference sequence). This CDR3 comprises 12 residues. V lost 5 bases, J lost 4 bases, and 8 bases lay in between. In DNA form, the CDR3 reads TGTGCCAGCAGCCCATTTGGCACTGAAGCTTTCTTT. Translating it yields CASSPFGTEAFF.

The rearrangement links TRBV19 to TRBJ1-5; TRBD1 agrees at 7 bases. V shed 5 bases, J shed 2 bases, and the junction held 9 bases outside the gene matches. Germline CDR1 LNHDA, CDR2 SQIVND (reference sequence). This CDR3 contains 16 residues. CDR3 loop: CASSVDRLIGNQPQHF. Written as DNA, the CDR3 is TGTGCCAGTAGTGTGGACAGGTTAATAGGCAATCAGCCCCAGCATTTT.